This passage covers 20 T cell receptor beta chains from one sample sequenced in a study of Ad26.COV2.S vaccination and SARS-CoV-2 variants. Using immunoSEQ multiplex PCR, the repertoire was profiled, and TCRdb retains in-frame clones only, with some absent. This sample has about 470,000 clones; 90% occur once, and the top ten carry roughly 3.9%. Treatment indicated: roughly 18 received Ad26.COV2.S at low or high dose, single or two shots; several received placebo; per-sample allocation not given. After the first vaccine or placebo injection, samples were drawn on day 63. The sequencing used peripheral blood, collected in a trial of Ad26.COV2.S vaccine versus placebo. The receptors shown here come from a person between 18 and 65 years old who received the Ad26.COV2.S COVID-19 vaccine or a placebo.

The chain has TRBV7-2 and TRBJ2-1; the match to TRBD2 covers 7 bases. V dropped 0 bases and J dropped 0; count of bases not matched to a gene: 8. Germline-derived CDR1 and CDR2 are SGHTA and FQGNSA. The CDR3 is made up of 18 amino acids. This chain's CDR3 is CASSLARLAVSSYNEQFF. The CDR3 DNA is TGTGCCAGCAGCTTAGCCCGCCTAGCGGTTAGCTCCTACAATGAGCAGTTCTTC.

The genes are TRBV5-1 and TRBJ2-7, with 8 positions matching TRBD2. CDR3 length: 14 residues. V lost 6 bases to trimming and J lost 2 bases; unmatched junction nucleotides: 7. Germline CDR1 reads SGHRS; CDR2 reads YFSETQ. The CDR3 coding sequence is TGCGCCAGCACCCCGACTAGCGCCACCTACGAGCAGTACTTC. Its protein product is CASTPTSATYEQYF.

This clone was recorded only once. The V gene is TRBV28, the J gene TRBJ2-5, with 11 positions matching TRBD1. The CDR3 covers 15 residues. The trim removed 8 bases at V and 5 bases at J, leaving 10 bases unmatched. Germline lookup yields CDR1 MDHEN and CDR2 SYDVKM. CDR3 amino acids: CASQGQGVLRETQYF. CDR3 DNA: TGTGCCAGCCAGGGACAGGGGGTGTTAAGGGAGACCCAGTACTTC. The full variable domain, rest sourced from reference TRBV28 and TRBJ2-5, is DVKVTQSSRYLVKRTGEKVFLECVQDMDHENMFWYRQDPGLGLRLIYFSYDVKMKEKGDIPEGYSVSREKKERFSLILESASTNQTSMYLCASQGQGVLRETQYFGPGTRLLVL.

The DNA for the CDR3 is TGCGCCAGCAGCATGAACAGGGTACACGAGCAGTACTTC. This translates into CASSMNRVHEQYF. V gene TRBV10-2 combines with J gene TRBJ2-7; D may be TRBD1 (6 bases). Germline CDR1 is WSHSY and CDR2 is SAAADI. This CDR3 region has 13 residues. Trimming pared 6 bases from V and 5 bases from J, leaving 14 bases between.

This rearrangement joins TRBV4-3 to TRBJ2-7; D tentatively fits TRBD1 or TRBD2 (5 bases each). Trimming cost V 4 bases and J 7 bases, with 17 bases left between them. This CDR3 has 14 residues. The V gene's germline CDR1 is LGHNA and CDR2 YSLEER. Written as DNA, the CDR3 is TGCGCCAGCAGCCCCCGAGGGGCGGCCGGGGAGCAGTACTTC. It specifies CASSPRGAAGEQYF.

The gene calls are TRBV27 and TRBJ1-6; unclear D gene. The CDR3 consists of 14 residues. Per the germline V gene, CDR1 is MNHEY and CDR2 is SMNVEV (reference sequence). V dropped 3 bases and J dropped 7 bases, with 10 bases sitting between them. The CDR3 loop is CASSFKNTNSPLHF. Here the CDR3 DNA reads TGTGCCAGCAGTTTTAAGAACACGAATTCACCCCTCCACTTT.

As regards this clone: Other DNA sequences in this sample translate to the same CDR3. The chain combines TRBV2 with TRBJ2-2; tentatively, D is TRBD1 (5 bases). CDR3 length: 14 residues. Deletions cut 2 bases from V and 1 base from J, with 5 bases between. Germline CDR1 reads SNHLY; CDR2 reads FYNNEI. CDR3 residues: CASSEQGNTGELFF. The CDR3 DNA is TGTGCCAGCAGTGAACAGGGGAACACCGGGGAGCTGTTTTTT.

The count of this clone is one. One end of the junction does not line up with germline, which may come from a read error. The rearrangement joins TRBV11-3 to TRBJ2-2; TRBD1 matches at 7 bases. Per germline, CDR1 SGHNT and CDR2 YENEEA. The CDR3 is 19 residues long. The CDR3 region has the DNA TGTGCCAGCAGCTTAGCTCACAGGGGAGTAGGACCGAACGCCGGGGAGCTGTTTTTT. Encoded protein: CASSLAHRGVGPNAGELFF.

In its sample, this clone was seen a few times. This chain uses TRBV2 with TRBJ1-6; D is unclear. The CDR3 extends over 14 amino acids. The germline V gene encodes CDR1 SNHLY and CDR2 FYNNEI. Trimming cost V 1 base and J 7 bases, with 8 bases left between them. In DNA, the CDR3 is TGTGCCAGCAGTGAAGGAGGGCAGAATTCACCCCTCCACTTT. It encodes CASSEGGQNSPLHF.

The J gene is TRBJ2-3, the V gene TRBV9; TRBD2 matches at 7 bases. From germline, CDR1 is SGDLS and CDR2 YYNGEE. V lost 5 bases to trimming and J lost 6 bases; unmatched junction nucleotides: 3. The CDR3 is made up of 12 amino acids. The CDR3 nucleotides are TGTGCCAGCAGTCAACTAGCGGATACGCAGTATTTT. It yields the protein CASSQLADTQYF. Supplemented by reference TRBV9 and TRBJ2-3, the full variable domain reads DSGVTQTPKHLITATGQRVTLRCSPRSGDLSVYWYQQSLDQGLQFLIQYYNGEERAKGNILERFSAQQFPDLHSELNLSSLELGDSALYFCASSQLADTQYFGPGTRLTVL.

V gene TRBV9 combines with J gene TRBJ2-3, with 14 bases identical to TRBD2. CDR1 and CDR2 (germline): SGDLS, YYNGEE. The CDR3 consists of 17 residues. The V segment lost 3 bases and the J segment 3 bases; nucleotides outside the gene matches: 6. Here the CDR3 reads CASSGGLAGVGTDTQYF. In nucleotides, the CDR3 is TGTGCCAGCAGCGGGGGACTAGCGGGAGTAGGAACAGATACGCAGTATTTT.

This clone has only a few counts. CDR3 region: CASSQERGTSANYGYTF. In DNA, the CDR3 is TGTGCCAGCAGCCAAGAGAGGGGGACCTCAGCTAACTATGGCTACACCTTC. This rearrangement joins TRBV4-2 to TRBJ1-2, with D tentatively TRBD1 (6 bases). Germline V gene lookup returns CDR1 LGHNA and CDR2 YNFKEQ. CDR3 length equals 17 residues. V lost 0 bases and J 0 bases, leaving 14 bases between the germline ends.

V gene TRBV5-5 combines with J gene TRBJ2-5; the match to TRBD2 covers 10 bases. V trimming: 2 bases; J trimming: 5 bases; junction bases outside the gene matches: 9. This CDR3 has 16 residues. CDR1 is SGHKS and CDR2 is YYEKEE in the germline V gene (reference sequence). CDR3 sequence reads: CASSFTPSGSWETQYF. The DNA of the CDR3 is TGTGCCAGCAGCTTTACTCCTAGCGGGAGTTGGGAGACCCAGTACTTC.

V is TRBV2 and J is TRBJ1-5; no clear D. Germline CDR1 and CDR2: SNHLY and FYNNEI. Trimming removed 5 bases from V and 4 bases from J, with 12 bases in between. The CDR3 is made up of 14 amino acids. For the CDR3, the DNA is TGTGCCAGCAGTCCTGTTACGATGAATCAGCCCCAGCATTTT. Translating gives CASSPVTMNQPQHF.

CDR3 protein: CATSPTGRGGLYEQYF. The DNA for the CDR3 is TGTGCCACCAGCCCTACCGGGAGGGGTGGGCTCTACGAGCAGTACTTC. The V call is TRBV15, the J call TRBJ2-7; TRBD2 matches 8 bases. Germline V gene lookup returns CDR1 LNHNV and CDR2 YYDKDF (reference sequence). With V trimmed by 5 bases and J by 3 bases, 12 bases remained unmatched. The CDR3 totals 16 residues. The variable domain in full, with the rest retrieved from reference TRBV15 and TRBJ2-7, is DAMVIQNPRYQVTQFGKPVTLSCSQTLNHNVMYWYQQKSSQAPKLLFHYYDKDFNNEADTPDNFQSRRPNTSFCFLDIRSPGLGDTAMYLCATSPTGRGGLYEQYFGPGTRLTVT.

This sequence joins TRBV6-4 and TRBJ2-3; 9 bases line up with TRBD2. The CDR3 has 16 residues. Germline assignment: CDR1 MRHNA and CDR2 SNTAGT. V shed 6 bases, J shed 2 bases, and the junction held 9 bases outside the gene matches. As DNA, the CDR3 is TGTGCCAGCAGCCTATTAGCGGGAGCTGACACAGATACGCAGTATTTT. Translating gives CASSLLAGADTDTQYF.

This chain connects TRBV5-8 to TRBJ2-7, with TRBD1 as a possible D gene (5 bases). CDR3 length: 15 residues. Trimming removed 4 bases from V and 0 bases from J, with 14 bases in between. Germline CDR1 and CDR2: SGHTS and YDEGEE. CDR3 loop: CASSLLGPNSYEQYF. The CDR3 DNA follows: TGTGCCAGCAGCCTCCTGGGGCCTAACTCCTACGAGCAGTACTTC.

The V call is TRBV30, the J call TRBJ1-6; the D is unclear. Germline CDR1 is GTSNPN and CDR2 is SVGIG (reference sequence). The V end lost 0 bases, the J end lost 13 bases, and 16 bases lay between the germline ends. The CDR3 is made up of 14 amino acids. Here the CDR3 reads CAWSVVGARTPLHF. DNA for the CDR3: TGTGCCTGGAGTGTAGTCGGAGCCAGGACGCCCCTCCACTTT.

The chain uses TRBV11-2 and TRBJ2-7; 10 bases fit TRBD2. J lost 5 bases, V lost 2 bases, and 6 bases had no gene match. The CDR3 has 15 amino acids. Per the germline V gene, CDR1 is SGHAT and CDR2 is FQNNGV. The CDR3 loop reads CASSLSSGSVDEQYF. The CDR3 region has the DNA TGTGCCAGCAGCTTATCTAGCGGGAGTGTCGACGAGCAGTACTTC.

This clone was counted a few times. This chain uses TRBV28 with TRBJ1-1; D gene ambiguous. Germline-derived CDR1 and CDR2 are MDHEN and SYDVKM. The CDR3 extends over 11 amino acids. Trimming took 6 bases from V and 0 from J, leaving 2 bases between them. The CDR3 is CASRVNTEAFF. In nucleotides, the CDR3 is TGTGCCAGCAGAGTGAACACTGAAGCTTTCTTT.